The clone carrying this TCR beta chain was seen more than once but under ten times. Antigen specificity is unknown. This CDR3 has 15 amino acids. V gave up 7 bases and J gave up 4 bases; unmatched junction bases: 9. CDR1 and CDR2 from the germline V gene are ENHRY and SYGVKD. This sample is drawn from a study of cytomegalovirus exposure and HLA in healthy donors. Study-wide points: A later analysis by the authors found several of the most significant clusters apparently linked to common viral pathogens. Some TCR beta chains (roughly 160 of them) were listed as cytomegalovirus-associated. Excluded were some V segments that proved indistinguishable, including TRBV6-2 and TRBV6-3. CMV serostatus was the sole immune exposure information available.

Primers for the PCR totalled 60 Vbeta and 13 Jbeta. Assay used: immunoSEQ multiplex PCR; TCRdb lists only in-frame clones, some missing. The repertoire includes fewer than 200,000 clones, around two thirds of them detected once, and approximately 1.5% sits in the top ten. This chain links TRBV10-3 with TRBJ2-5; 10 positions match TRBD2. This TCR came from a middle-aged man in good health and CMV-seronegative. Source material: PBMCs. In nucleotides, the CDR3 is TGTGCCATCAACAGCGGGGGGGCCGGGGTAGAGACCCAGTACTTC. It codes for CAINSGGAGVETQYF.